This entry lists 27 T cell receptor beta chains sequenced from one sample in a study of shared clonotypes between healthy human individuals. Sequencing used immunoSEQ multiplex PCR; TCRdb keeps in-frame clones, though not all of them. Seen here are some 2.3 million clones, more than 85% observed once, and the top ten hold about 0.37%. Sample: naive CD4+ T cells from PBMCs. As to subset: CD45RA+ positively selected. Receptor source: a man aged 18 to 29 in good health. Some clones in this sample may be carry-over from other donors' samples.

This chain joins TRBV11-2 and TRBJ2-7; perhaps TRBD2 as D (5 bases). Per the germline V gene, CDR1 is SGHAT and CDR2 is FQNNGV. This CDR3 comprises 15 residues. With 3 bases removed from V and 1 base from J, the gap between germline ends came to 13 bases. The CDR3, as DNA: TGTGCCAGCAGCTTCCACCGGGATTCTTCCTACGAGCAGTACTTC. This codes for CASSFHRDSSYEQYF. The full variable domain, rest sourced from reference TRBV11-2 and TRBJ2-7, is EAGVAQSPRYKIIEKRQSVAFWCNPISGHATLYWYQQILGQGPKLLIQFQNNGVVDDSQLPKDRFSAERLKGVDSTLKIQPAKLEDSAVYLCASSFHRDSSYEQYFGPGTRLTVT.

This clone was seen a single time. The chain joins TRBV28 to TRBJ2-1, with 12 bases matching TRBD2. Germline CDR1 MDHEN, CDR2 SYDVKM. V was pared by 2 bases and J by 7 bases, with 12 bases of the junction left unmatched. The length of the CDR3 is 18 residues. The CDR3 here is CASSLGTSGRSGKNEQFF. The CDR3, as DNA: TGTGCCAGCAGTTTAGGCACTAGCGGGAGGTCAGGGAAGAATGAGCAGTTCTTC.

The J gene is TRBJ2-7, the V gene TRBV18, with a tentative D call TRBD1 (6 bases). The V end lost 5 bases, the J end lost 7 bases, and 30 bases lay between the germline ends. This CDR3 comprises 18 residues. Per germline, CDR1 KGHSH and CDR2 LQKENI. The CDR3 DNA follows: TGTGCCAGCTCAACGGCTCTCTTTATGGGGGCGAAACCGGGGGAGCAGTACTTC. This sequence encodes CASSTALFMGAKPGEQYF.

This clone has only one observation. Distinct nucleotide sequences in the sample also encode this CDR3. The chain couples TRBV7-3 to TRBJ2-5; possibly TRBD2 for D (6 bases). The V gene's germline CDR1 is SGHTA and CDR2 FQGTGA. Trimming pared 2 bases from V and 5 bases from J, leaving 6 bases between. CDR3 length: 12 amino acids. DNA of the CDR3: TGTGCCAGCAGCTTACGGGGGGAGACCCAGTACTTC. As protein: CASSLRGETQYF.

Points on this clone: Other DNA sequences of this sample code for an identical CDR3. The J gene is TRBJ2-3, the V gene TRBV9; D remains ambiguous. Germline CDR1 reads SGDLS; CDR2 reads YYNGEE. The CDR3 is made up of 11 amino acids. The V and J ends lost 3 bases and 6 bases respectively, with 5 bases between them. CDR3: CASSAADTQYF. CDR3 DNA: TGTGCCAGCAGCGCGGCGGATACGCAGTATTTT.

V and J are TRBV7-9 and TRBJ2-7; 14 nucleotides align to TRBD2. The V segment lost 2 bases and the J segment 5 bases; nucleotides outside the gene matches: 2. CDR3 length: 15 amino acids. Germline CDR1 is SEHNR and CDR2 is FQNEAQ (reference sequence). CDR3 nucleotide sequence: TGTGCCAGCAGCTTACCGGGACTAGCGGGAGACGAGCAGTACTTC. This translates into CASSLPGLAGDEQYF.

The chain has TRBV18 and TRBJ2-7, with D unclear. The CDR3 is 13 residues long. V was clipped by 6 bases and J by 0 bases, with 9 bases between them. Germline lookup yields CDR1 KGHSH and CDR2 LQKENI. Here the CDR3 DNA reads TGTGCCAGCTCCTCCAAAAGCTCCTACGAGCAGTACTTC. This encodes CASSSKSSYEQYF. The entire variable domain, with the rest obtained from reference TRBV18 and TRBJ2-7, is as follows: NAGVMQNPRHLVRRRGQEARLRCSPMKGHSHVYWYRQLPEEGLKFMVYLQKENIIDESGMPKERFSAEFPKEGPSILRIQQVVRGDSAAYFCASSSKSSYEQYFGPGTRLTVT.

The CDR3 spells CAISGGGDEQFF. The CDR3 DNA reads as TGTGCCATCAGTGGAGGGGGGGATGAGCAGTTCTTC. The rearrangement links TRBV10-3 to TRBJ2-1, with D tentatively TRBD2 (7 bases). V lost 4 bases to trimming and J lost 8 bases, with 9 bases between them. The CDR3 consists of 12 residues. CDR1 ENHRY and CDR2 SYGVKD come from the germline V gene.

V gene TRBV28 combines with J gene TRBJ2-1; 8 nucleotides agree with TRBD1. The CDR3 loop spans 17 amino acids. J gave up 5 bases and V 3 bases, and 12 bases lay outside the gene matches. CDR1 is MDHEN and CDR2 is SYDVKM in the germline V gene. CDR3 DNA sequence: TGTGCCAGCAGTTTCTTGGTGGCGACAGGGGTTAACAATGAGCAGTTCTTC. This codes for CASSFLVATGVNNEQFF.

The chain uses TRBV5-6 and TRBJ1-2, with 8 bases identical to TRBD1. Germline-derived CDR1 and CDR2 are SGHDT and YYEEEE. Losses at the gene ends were 1 base for V and 4 bases for J; bases not matched to a gene: 9. The CDR3 loop spans 16 amino acids. The CDR3: CASSLKFDRGSYGYTF. For the CDR3, the DNA is TGTGCCAGCAGCTTGAAGTTCGACAGGGGATCCTATGGCTACACCTTC.

J is TRBJ2-3 and V is TRBV4-1, with D unresolved. From germline, CDR1 is MGHRA and CDR2 YSYEKL. V was pared by 1 base and J by 1 base, with 12 bases between. The CDR3 has 16 residues. The CDR3 loop is CASSQGWGRGTDTQYF. In DNA, the CDR3 is TGCGCCAGCAGCCAAGGGTGGGGTCGTGGCACAGATACGCAGTATTTT.

This rearrangement joins TRBV2 to TRBJ2-7, with 8 bases lining up with TRBD1. Germline values: CDR1 SNHLY, CDR2 FYNNEI. The CDR3 loop spans 13 amino acids. J lost 4 bases, V lost 10 bases, and 9 bases had no gene match. The DNA of the CDR3 is TGTGCCACCACCGGGACAGGCTCATACGAGCAGTACTTC. Translated, it gives CATTGTGSYEQYF.

The genes are TRBV28 and TRBJ2-7; 11 bases line up with TRBD2. Germline V gene data show CDR1 as MDHEN and CDR2 as SYDVKM. The junction had 9 bases not matched to a gene; V was cut back by 9 bases and J by 5 bases. The CDR3 extends over 14 amino acids. Here the CDR3 reads CASHSSGRINEQYF. The CDR3 DNA reads as TGTGCCAGTCACTCTAGCGGGAGGATCAACGAGCAGTACTTC.

The chain couples TRBV30 to TRBJ1-2; no firm D call. V was clipped by 4 bases and J by 4 bases, with 7 bases between them. Germline V CDR1 and CDR2: GTSNPN, SVGIG (reference sequence). This CDR3 region has 11 residues. For the CDR3, the DNA is TGTGCCTGGACAGCGCTCTATGGCTACACCTTC. Protein: CAWTALYGYTF.

V and J are TRBV5-1 and TRBJ2-3, with D unclear. The CDR3 has 16 residues. The V and J ends lost 0 bases and 1 base respectively, with 12 bases between them. Germline V gene lookup returns CDR1 SGHRS and CDR2 YFSETQ. CDR3 nucleotides: TGCGCCAGCAGCTTGGCACCTACAGAGGGCACAGATACGCAGTATTTT. Amino acids: CASSLAPTEGTDTQYF. The full variable domain, rest sourced from reference TRBV5-1 and TRBJ2-3, is KAGVTQTPRYLIKTRGQQVTLSCSPISGHRSVSWYQQTPGQGLQFLFEYFSETQRNKGNFPGRFSGRQFSNSRSEMNVSTLELGDSALYLCASSLAPTEGTDTQYFGPGTRLTVL.

This clone appeared once. This chain joins TRBV30 and TRBJ2-7; D uncertain. The CDR3 contains 14 residues. The V gene lost 0 bases and the J gene lost 6 bases, with 15 bases spanning the gap. CDR1 is GTSNPN, CDR2 SVGIG, per germline (reference sequence). This CDR3 reads CAWSVPGGVGEQYF. CDR3 bases: TGTGCCTGGAGTGTACCCGGCGGCGTCGGCGAGCAGTACTTC.

This chain connects TRBV5-1 to TRBJ2-7; 11 bases match TRBD2. CDR3 length equals 20 residues. Trimming cost V 1 base and J 1 base; bases outside gene matches: 16. The germline CDR1 and CDR2 sequences are SGHRS and YFSETQ. CDR3 amino acids: CASSLTLAGGPSSPSYEQYF. The CDR3 nucleotides read TGCGCCAGCAGCTTGACGCTAGCGGGAGGACCCTCCTCCCCGTCCTACGAGCAGTACTTC.

This clone was recorded only once. The chain uses TRBV4-1 and TRBJ1-1, with no clear D. The germline CDR1 and CDR2 sequences are MGHRA and YSYEKL. The CDR3 extends over 16 amino acids. V dropped 1 base and J dropped 0 bases, with 12 bases sitting between them. This CDR3 is CASSQGPLPVNTEAFF. The CDR3 DNA reads as TGCGCCAGCAGCCAAGGTCCCCTACCCGTGAACACTGAAGCTTTCTTT.

The V and J genes are TRBV7-9 and TRBJ2-3; possible D gene TRBD2, 6 bases. Germline CDR1 reads SEHNR; CDR2 reads FQNEAQ (reference sequence). Trimming shortened V by 5 bases and J by 4 bases, and 13 bases separated the two germline ends. This CDR3 comprises 14 residues. The CDR3 loop is CASSEGRDADTQYF. DNA for the CDR3: TGTGCCAGCAGCGAGGGGCGGGACGCAGATACGCAGTATTTT.

The chain recombines TRBV10-3 with TRBJ1-5; D may be TRBD1 (5 bases). The germline CDR1 and CDR2 sequences are ENHRY and SYGVKD. Trimming took 5 bases from V and 7 from J, leaving 18 bases between them. The CDR3 is made up of 15 amino acids. CDR3 amino acids: CAISSGLVSGQPQHF. The CDR3 nucleotides are TGTGCCATCAGTTCGGGACTCGTCTCGGGCCAGCCCCAGCATTTT.

CDR3 bases: TGTGCCAGCTCACCACTGGGACTAGCGGGTCAAGAGACCCAGTACTTC. Protein sequence: CASSPLGLAGQETQYF. The chain joins TRBV18 to TRBJ2-5; 12 bases match TRBD2. Germline trimming cut 1 base from V and 2 bases from J; bases unmatched to any gene: 2. Germline V gene data show CDR1 as KGHSH and CDR2 as LQKENI. CDR3 length: 16 residues.

The chain carries TRBV29-1 and TRBJ2-2; 9 bases line up with TRBD2. Germline V gene lookup returns CDR1 SQVTM and CDR2 ANQGSEA. This CDR3 comprises 14 residues. Trimming cost V 4 bases and J 4 bases; bases outside gene matches: 4. In DNA form, the CDR3 reads TGCAGCGTTGCCGGGACTAGCAGCACCGGGGAGCTGTTTTTT. Translated, it gives CSVAGTSSTGELFF.

The gene calls are TRBV2 and TRBJ1-1, with TRBD1 identical over 9 bases. Germline CDR1 and CDR2: SNHLY and FYNNEI. V lost 4 bases to trimming and J lost 4 bases; unmatched junction nucleotides: 7. The CDR3 is 15 amino acids. CDR3 sequence: CASSGGTGLGTEAFF. The CDR3 DNA is TGTGCCAGCAGTGGCGGGACAGGGTTGGGCACTGAAGCTTTCTTT.

The chain carries TRBV10-1 and TRBJ1-2; D may be TRBD1 (5 bases). Trimming removed 6 bases from V and 10 bases from J, with 18 bases in between. The CDR3 is made up of 13 amino acids. Germline values: CDR1 WNHNN, CDR2 SYGVQD (reference sequence). The CDR3: CASSKGNPMDYTF. Here the CDR3 DNA reads TGCGCCAGCAGCAAGGGGAACCCAATGGACTACACCTTC.

The CDR3, as DNA: TGTGCCAGCAGTTTCTGGGGAAGCACCGGGGAGCTGTTTTTT. It codes for CASSFWGSTGELFF. V is TRBV27 and J is TRBJ2-2, with D unresolved. The CDR3 runs to 14 residues. CDR1 is MNHEY, CDR2 SMNVEV, per germline (reference sequence). Trimming shortened V by 3 bases and J by 4 bases, and 9 bases separated the two germline ends.

This sequence joins TRBV2 and TRBJ1-5; D perhaps matches TRBD1 (6 bases). Trimming left V 5 bases short and J 8 bases short, with 13 bases between. Germline V lookup: CDR1 SNHLY, CDR2 FYNNEI. CDR3 length: 13 amino acids. Here the CDR3 reads CASSPVGGEPQHF. As DNA, the CDR3 is TGTGCCAGCAGTCCAGTGGGGGGCGAGCCCCAGCATTTT. Together with reference TRBV2 and TRBJ1-5, the CDR3 gives the full variable domain: EPEVTQTPSHQVTQMGQEVILRCVPISNHLYFYWYRQILGQKVEFLVSFYNNEISEKSEIFDDQFSVERPDGSNFTLKIRSTKLEDSAMYFCASSPVGGEPQHFGDGTRLSIL.

This chain connects TRBV30 to TRBJ1-2, with D maybe TRBD1 (5 bases). Germline CDR1 reads GTSNPN; CDR2 reads SVGIG (reference sequence). The V end lost 3 bases, the J end lost 2 bases, and 13 bases lay between the germline ends. The length of the CDR3 is 14 residues. Here the CDR3 reads CAWRGFGANYGYTF. CDR3 DNA: TGTGCCTGGAGGGGATTCGGGGCCAACTATGGCTACACCTTC.